These 12 T cell receptor beta chains came from one sample sequenced in a study of blood T cell repertoires in COVID-19. This table comes from immunoSEQ multiplex PCR, and its TCRdb copy is limited to in-frame clones, with some not included. The sample consists of 250,000 or so clones, 89% of them appearing once. Sequencing used peripheral blood. Source of these receptors: a woman aged 40 to 49 who had recovered from COVID-19.

The chain joins TRBV14 to TRBJ1-6; D uncertain. Trimming removed 1 base at V and 8 bases at J, with 9 bases between. The CDR3 runs 14 residues. Germline V CDR1 and CDR2: SGHDN, FVKESK. The DNA for the CDR3 is TGTGCCAGCAGCCAAGTCGGGAGCTATTCACCCCTCCACTTT. It encodes CASSQVGSYSPLHF.

To note about this clone: Other DNA sequences in the same sample also yield this CDR3. This CDR3 is CASSQDLGTDTQYF. In nucleotides, the CDR3 is TGTGCCAGCAGCCAAGATCTCGGCACAGATACGCAGTATTTT. The chain links TRBV3-1 (or the pseudogene TRBV3-2) to TRBJ2-3; D not certain. The CDR3 extends over 14 amino acids. Germline loops: CDR1 LGHDT, CDR2 YNNKEL (reference sequence). Trimming pared 0 bases from V and 1 base from J, leaving 5 bases between.

The chain couples TRBV28 to TRBJ1-5, with TRBD1 identical over 8 bases. J lost 6 bases, V lost 6 bases, and 7 bases had no gene match. Germline values: CDR1 MDHEN, CDR2 SYDVKM. The CDR3 totals 14 residues. CDR3 nucleotide sequence: TGTGCCAGCAGCTCAGGGGGCGCGGCTCAGCCCCAGCATTTT. Translated: CASSSGGAAQPQHF.

The V and J genes are TRBV28 and TRBJ2-3; tentatively, D is TRBD2 (6 bases). The V gene's germline CDR1 is MDHEN and CDR2 SYDVKM. CDR3 length equals 16 residues. V was shortened by 3 bases and J by 6 bases, with 19 bases between the two germline ends. In DNA form, the CDR3 reads TGTGCCAGCAGTTTCAACGGGGGTGCGCCCCAGGATACGCAGTATTTT. Its translation: CASSFNGGAPQDTQYF.

V usage is TRBV6-5 and J usage is TRBJ1-5; perhaps TRBD1 as D (5 bases). CDR1 and CDR2 from the germline V gene are MNHEY and SVGAGI. V was trimmed by 6 bases and J by 5 bases, leaving 17 bases between them. This CDR3 contains 15 residues. Here the CDR3 reads CASRSRGGEYQPQHF. For the CDR3, the DNA is TGTGCCAGCAGATCAAGAGGAGGGGAATATCAGCCCCAGCATTTT.

The chain employs TRBV11-2 and TRBJ2-7; a weak D match, TRBD1 (6 bases). The CDR3 totals 14 residues. Germline CDR1 is SGHAT and CDR2 is FQNNGV. Trimming left V 5 bases short and J 6 bases short, with 17 bases between. CDR3 sequence reads: CASSQGHGGVEQYF. The CDR3 coding sequence is TGTGCCAGCAGCCAGGGACATGGAGGTGTCGAGCAGTACTTC. Full variable domain (remainder filled in from reference TRBV11-2 and TRBJ2-7): EAGVAQSPRYKIIEKRQSVAFWCNPISGHATLYWYQQILGQGPKLLIQFQNNGVVDDSQLPKDRFSAERLKGVDSTLKIQPAKLEDSAVYLCASSQGHGGVEQYFGPGTRLTVT.

The chain combines TRBV6-5 with TRBJ2-2, with 12 bases identical to TRBD2. Per the germline V gene, CDR1 is MNHEY and CDR2 is SVGAGI. The CDR3 is 15 amino acids. Germline trimming cut 4 bases from V and 7 bases from J; bases unmatched to any gene: 4. CDR3: CASSFGLAGIGELFF. In DNA, the CDR3 is TGTGCCAGCAGTTTCGGACTAGCGGGAATCGGGGAGCTGTTTTTT.

The rearrangement uses TRBV11-2 and TRBJ2-3, with TRBD2 as a possible D gene (5 bases). This CDR3 spans 16 amino acids. The germline V gene has CDR1 SGHAT and CDR2 FQNNGV. Trimming removed 0 bases from V and 2 bases from J, with 12 bases in between. DNA for the CDR3: TGTGCCAGCAGCTTAGATGCGGGCGGAAACACAGATACGCAGTATTTT. Translated: CASSLDAGGNTDTQYF.

The genes are TRBV2 and TRBJ2-1, with TRBD2 identical over 9 bases. The CDR3 runs 15 residues. V lost 1 base to trimming and J lost 13 bases; unmatched junction nucleotides: 11. The V gene's germline CDR1 is SNHLY and CDR2 FYNNEI. The CDR3: CASSEGLAGLGVQFF. CDR3 coding DNA: TGTGCCAGCAGTGAAGGGCTAGCGGGGCTGGGAGTACAGTTCTTC.

This chain joins TRBV6-5 and TRBJ1-2; no firm D call. The CDR3 has 13 residues. The germline V gene has CDR1 MNHEY and CDR2 SVGAGI. Trimming shortened V by 6 bases and J by 2 bases, and 10 bases separated the two germline ends. Here the CDR3 reads CASSLERNYGYTF. The CDR3 coding sequence is TGTGCCAGCAGCCTAGAACGAAACTATGGCTACACCTTC.

The rearrangement joins TRBV7-9 to TRBJ2-5; D remains unclear. This CDR3 region has 14 residues. Germline V gives CDR1 SEHNR, CDR2 FQNEAQ (reference sequence). The germline V and J ends were trimmed by 3 bases and 4 bases, with 12 bases remaining between them. In DNA, the CDR3 is TGTGCCAGCAGCTTTGGCACTAACCCAGAGACCCAGTACTTC. It encodes CASSFGTNPETQYF.

The rearrangement joins TRBV7-2 to TRBJ2-3; 10 bases fit TRBD2. This CDR3 has 19 residues. The V and J ends lost 5 bases and 2 bases, in that order; junction bases with no gene match: 16. CDR1 is SGHTA and CDR2 is FQGNSA in the germline V gene. CDR3 bases: TGTGCCAGCAGCCCGATAAGCATACTAGCGGGGCGATACACAGATACGCAGTATTTT. This codes for CASSPISILAGRYTDTQYF.